A selection of T cell receptor beta chains follows, all from one sample in a study of T cell responses to AZD1222 COVID-19 vaccine. TCRdb keeps only in-frame clones here, not all; method: immunoSEQ multiplex PCR. The table lists approximately 170,000 clones, roughly 92% of them singletons, with about 4.6% in the top ten. The sequencing here drew on peripheral blood, taken 28 days after the second AZD1222 dose. Receptors were obtained from an adult who received the AZD1222 COVID-19 vaccine. Each CDR3 is given with its conserved first and last residue. The size of a clone is reported for some rows only, either as once, few or many, or as a class for expanded clones.

clone_size	j_call	v_call	cdr3_aa
once	TRBJ2-1	TRBV11-2	CASSFLLAGVGNEQFF
-	TRBJ2-1	TRBV7-2	CASSLGRISSYNEQFF
-	TRBJ1-1	TRBV7-3	CASSWGQGSAEAFF
once	TRBJ1-3	TRBV28	CASSLATPRTGNTIYF
-	TRBJ1-2	TRBV28	CASRGTEDGYTF
-	TRBJ2-1	TRBV28	CASRGQPYNEQFF
-	TRBJ2-7	TRBV28	CASSTHSGNYEQYF
-	TRBJ2-3	TRBV7-9	CASSPHLGKRTSTDTQYF
-	TRBJ2-1	TRBV5-5	CASSLENGNEQFF
-	TRBJ2-7	TRBV7-6	CASSADYEQYF
-	TRBJ1-5	TRBV27	CASSLKGPYSNQPQHF
-	TRBJ2-5	TRBV7-2	CASSFARGQETQYF
-	TRBJ2-7	TRBV12-3/TRBV12-4	CASSERETNEQYF
once	TRBJ2-2	TRBV7-9	CASSLAATGELFF
-	TRBJ1-2	TRBV15	CATSRDNRRRYGYTF
-	TRBJ2-3	TRBV18	CASSPQGVGTDTQYF
-	TRBJ2-2	TRBV7-9	CASSTYNTGELFF